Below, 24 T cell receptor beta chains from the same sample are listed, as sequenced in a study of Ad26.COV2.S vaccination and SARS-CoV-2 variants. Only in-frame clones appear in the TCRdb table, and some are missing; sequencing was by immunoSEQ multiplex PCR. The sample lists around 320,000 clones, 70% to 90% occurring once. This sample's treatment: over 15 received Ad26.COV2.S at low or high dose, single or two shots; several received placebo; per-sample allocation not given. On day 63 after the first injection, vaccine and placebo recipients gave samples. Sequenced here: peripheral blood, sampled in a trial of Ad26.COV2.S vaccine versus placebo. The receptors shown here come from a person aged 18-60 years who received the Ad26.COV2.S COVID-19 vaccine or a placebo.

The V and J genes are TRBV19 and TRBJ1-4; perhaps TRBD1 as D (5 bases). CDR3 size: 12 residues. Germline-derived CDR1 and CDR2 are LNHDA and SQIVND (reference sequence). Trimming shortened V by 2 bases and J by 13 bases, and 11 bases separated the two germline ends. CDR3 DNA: TGTGCCAGTAGTATATCCGGAAGGGGACTGTTTTTT. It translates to CASSISGRGLFF.

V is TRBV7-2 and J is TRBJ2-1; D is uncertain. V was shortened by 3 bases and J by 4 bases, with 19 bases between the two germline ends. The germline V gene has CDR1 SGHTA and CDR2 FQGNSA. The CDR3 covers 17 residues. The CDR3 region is CASSFRISPPLYNEQFF. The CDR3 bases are TGTGCCAGCAGCTTCCGGATCTCTCCGCCCTTGTACAATGAGCAGTTCTTC.

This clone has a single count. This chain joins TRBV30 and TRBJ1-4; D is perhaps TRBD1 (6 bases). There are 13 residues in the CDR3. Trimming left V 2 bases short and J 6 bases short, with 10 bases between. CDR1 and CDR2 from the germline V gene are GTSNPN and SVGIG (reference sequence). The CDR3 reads CAWSLGGHEKLFF. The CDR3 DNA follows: TGTGCCTGGAGTTTGGGGGGGCATGAAAAACTGTTTTTT.

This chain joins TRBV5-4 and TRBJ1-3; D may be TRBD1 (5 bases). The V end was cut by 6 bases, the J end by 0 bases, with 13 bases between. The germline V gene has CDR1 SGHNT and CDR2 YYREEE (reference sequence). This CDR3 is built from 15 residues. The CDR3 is CASTMDKSSGNTIYF. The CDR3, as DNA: TGTGCCAGCACCATGGACAAGAGCTCTGGAAACACCATATATTTT. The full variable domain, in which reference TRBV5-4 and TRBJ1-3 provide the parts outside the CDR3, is ETGVTQSPTHLIKTRGQQVTLRCSSQSGHNTVSWYQQALGQGPQFIFQYYREEENGRGNFPPRFSGLQFPNYSSELNVNALELDDSALYLCASTMDKSSGNTIYFGEGSWLTVV.

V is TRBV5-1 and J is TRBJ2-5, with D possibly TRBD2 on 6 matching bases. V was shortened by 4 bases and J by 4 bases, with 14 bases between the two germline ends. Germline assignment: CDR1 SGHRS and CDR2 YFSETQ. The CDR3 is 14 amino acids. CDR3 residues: CASSPWGGAETQYF. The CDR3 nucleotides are TGCGCCAGCAGCCCCTGGGGCGGGGCAGAGACCCAGTACTTC.

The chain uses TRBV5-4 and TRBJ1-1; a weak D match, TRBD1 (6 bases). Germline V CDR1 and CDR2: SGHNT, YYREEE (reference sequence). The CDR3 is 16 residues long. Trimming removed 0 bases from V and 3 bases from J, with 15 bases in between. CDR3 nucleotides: TGTGCCAGCAGCTTGGGGGGGCGGCAGACATACACTGAAGCTTTCTTT. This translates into CASSLGGRQTYTEAFF.

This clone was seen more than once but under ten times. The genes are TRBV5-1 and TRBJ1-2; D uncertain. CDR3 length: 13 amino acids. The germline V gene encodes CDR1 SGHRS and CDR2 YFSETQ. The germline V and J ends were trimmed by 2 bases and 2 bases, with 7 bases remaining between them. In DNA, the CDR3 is TGCGCCAGCAGCTTTTGGGGAAACTATGGCTACACCTTC. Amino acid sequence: CASSFWGNYGYTF.

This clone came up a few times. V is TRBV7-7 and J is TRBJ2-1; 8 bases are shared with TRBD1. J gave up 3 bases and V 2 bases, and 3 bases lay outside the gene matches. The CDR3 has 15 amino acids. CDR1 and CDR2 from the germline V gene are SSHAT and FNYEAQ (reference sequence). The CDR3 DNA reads TGTGCCAGCAGCTTATCGGACAGGGTCTACAATGAGCAGTTCTTC. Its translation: CASSLSDRVYNEQFF.

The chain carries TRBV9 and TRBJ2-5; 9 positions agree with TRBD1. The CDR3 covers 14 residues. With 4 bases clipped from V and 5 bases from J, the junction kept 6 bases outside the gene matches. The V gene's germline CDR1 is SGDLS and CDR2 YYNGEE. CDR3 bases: TGTGCCAGCAGCCCAGGACAGGGGTGGGAGACCCAGTACTTC. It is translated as CASSPGQGWETQYF.

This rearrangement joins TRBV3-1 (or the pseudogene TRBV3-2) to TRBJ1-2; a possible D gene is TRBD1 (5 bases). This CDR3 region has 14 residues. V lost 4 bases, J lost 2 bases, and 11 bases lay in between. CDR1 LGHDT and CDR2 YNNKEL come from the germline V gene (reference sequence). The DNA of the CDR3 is TGTGCCAGCAGCCTCGGGACGGAAAACTATGGCTACACCTTC. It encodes CASSLGTENYGYTF.

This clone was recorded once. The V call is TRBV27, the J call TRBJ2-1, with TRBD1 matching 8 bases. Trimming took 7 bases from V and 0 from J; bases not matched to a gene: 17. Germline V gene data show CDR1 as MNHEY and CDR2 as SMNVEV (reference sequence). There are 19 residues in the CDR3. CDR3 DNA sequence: TGTGCCAGCACCAAATCCGGGACAGGTGTCTCCTTCTCCTACAATGAGCAGTTCTTC. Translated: CASTKSGTGVSFSYNEQFF.

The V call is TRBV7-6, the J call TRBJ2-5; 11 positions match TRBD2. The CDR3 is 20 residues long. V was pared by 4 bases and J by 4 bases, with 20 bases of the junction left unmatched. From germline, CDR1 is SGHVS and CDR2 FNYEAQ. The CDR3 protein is CASSSSAGGLADPRGETQYF. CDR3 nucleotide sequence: TGTGCCAGCAGCTCCTCGGCCGGGGGACTAGCGGACCCAAGGGGAGAGACCCAGTACTTC.

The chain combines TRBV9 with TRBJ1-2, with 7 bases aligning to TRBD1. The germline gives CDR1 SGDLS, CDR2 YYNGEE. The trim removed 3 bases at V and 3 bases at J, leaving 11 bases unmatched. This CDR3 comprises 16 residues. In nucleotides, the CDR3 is TGTGCCAGCAGCGAGTCGGAAGGCAGGGGGTACTATGGCTACACCTTC. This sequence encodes CASSESEGRGYYGYTF. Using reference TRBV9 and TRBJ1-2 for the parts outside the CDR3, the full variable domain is DSGVTQTPKHLITATGQRVTLRCSPRSGDLSVYWYQQSLDQGLQFLIQYYNGEERAKGNILERFSAQQFPDLHSELNLSSLELGDSALYFCASSESEGRGYYGYTFGSGTRLTVV.

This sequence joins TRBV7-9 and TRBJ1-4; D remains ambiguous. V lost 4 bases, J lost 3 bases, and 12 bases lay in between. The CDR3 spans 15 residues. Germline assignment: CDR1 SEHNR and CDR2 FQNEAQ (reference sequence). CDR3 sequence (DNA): TGTGCCAGCAGCTCCTTCCGATCTGCTAATGAAAAACTGTTTTTT. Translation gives CASSSFRSANEKLFF.

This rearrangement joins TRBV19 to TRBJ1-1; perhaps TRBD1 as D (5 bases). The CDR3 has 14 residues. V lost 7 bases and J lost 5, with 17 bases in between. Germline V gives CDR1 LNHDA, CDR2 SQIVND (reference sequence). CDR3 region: CASTLGGVETEAFF. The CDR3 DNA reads TGTGCCAGTACCCTCGGAGGGGTGGAAACTGAAGCTTTCTTT. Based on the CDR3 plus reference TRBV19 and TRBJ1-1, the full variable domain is DGGITQSPKYLFRKEGQNVTLSCEQNLNHDAMYWYRQDPGQGLRLIYYSQIVNDFQKGDIAEGYSVSREKKESFPLTVTSAQKNPTAFYLCASTLGGVETEAFFGQGTRLTVV.

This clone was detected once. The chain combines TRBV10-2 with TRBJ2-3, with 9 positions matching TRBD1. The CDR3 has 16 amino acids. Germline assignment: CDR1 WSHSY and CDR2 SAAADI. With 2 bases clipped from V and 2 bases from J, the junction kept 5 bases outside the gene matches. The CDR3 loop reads CASSETGTGNTDTQYF. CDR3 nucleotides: TGCGCCAGCAGTGAGACGGGGACAGGGAACACAGATACGCAGTATTTT.

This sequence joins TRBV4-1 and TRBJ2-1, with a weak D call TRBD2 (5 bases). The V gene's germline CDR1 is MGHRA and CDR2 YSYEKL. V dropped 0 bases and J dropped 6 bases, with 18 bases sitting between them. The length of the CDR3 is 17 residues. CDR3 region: CASSQDWALAPSNEQFF. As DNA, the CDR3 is TGCGCCAGCAGCCAAGATTGGGCTCTAGCCCCTTCCAATGAGCAGTTCTTC.

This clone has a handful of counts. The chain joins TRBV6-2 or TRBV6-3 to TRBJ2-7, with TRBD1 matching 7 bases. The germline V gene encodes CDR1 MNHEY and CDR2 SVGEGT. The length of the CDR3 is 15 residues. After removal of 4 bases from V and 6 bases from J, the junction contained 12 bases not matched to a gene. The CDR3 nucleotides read TGTGCCAGCAGTTTACCCCCCGACAGGGTTGCCGAGCAGTACTTC. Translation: CASSLPPDRVAEQYF.

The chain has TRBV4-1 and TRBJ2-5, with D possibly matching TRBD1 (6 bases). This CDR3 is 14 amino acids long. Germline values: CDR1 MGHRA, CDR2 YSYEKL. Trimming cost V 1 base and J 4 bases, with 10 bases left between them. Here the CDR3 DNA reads TGCGCCAGCAGCCAAGTAGGGACACTAGAGACCCAGTACTTC. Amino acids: CASSQVGTLETQYF.

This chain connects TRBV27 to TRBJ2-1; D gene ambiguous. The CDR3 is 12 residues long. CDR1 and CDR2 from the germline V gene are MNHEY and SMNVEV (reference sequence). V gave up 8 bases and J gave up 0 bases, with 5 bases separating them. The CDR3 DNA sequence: TGTGCCAGCGGTAGCTCCTACAATGAGCAGTTCTTC. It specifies CASGSSYNEQFF.

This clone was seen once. The CDR3 bases are TGTGCCAGCAGTGGCGGCCGGCGGGGAACTGAAGCTTTCTTT. This encodes CASSGGRRGTEAFF. This chain joins TRBV25-1 and TRBJ1-1; no reliable D call. V was clipped by 4 bases and J by 5 bases, with 14 bases between them. The CDR3 consists of 14 residues. From germline, CDR1 is MGHDK and CDR2 SYGVNS.

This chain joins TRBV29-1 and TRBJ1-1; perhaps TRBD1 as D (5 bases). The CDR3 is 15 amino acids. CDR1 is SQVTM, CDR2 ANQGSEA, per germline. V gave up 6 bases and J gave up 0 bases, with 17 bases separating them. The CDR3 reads CSVQGRGTMNTEAFF. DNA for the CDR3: TGCAGCGTGCAGGGAAGAGGGACCATGAACACTGAAGCTTTCTTT.

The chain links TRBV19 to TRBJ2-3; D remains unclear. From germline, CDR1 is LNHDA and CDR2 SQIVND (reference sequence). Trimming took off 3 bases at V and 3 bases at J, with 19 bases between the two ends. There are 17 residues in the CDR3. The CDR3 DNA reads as TGTGCCAGTAGTATTTACGGAGTTGGACCGAGAACAGATACGCAGTATTTT. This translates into CASSIYGVGPRTDTQYF.

The CDR3 DNA reads as TGTGCCAGCAGCTTAATGGGCTGGTCCTCTGGAAACACCATATATTTT. Translated, it gives CASSLMGWSSGNTIYF. This chain connects TRBV7-2 to TRBJ1-3; D not certain. CDR3 length: 16 amino acids. The germline V gene has CDR1 SGHTA and CDR2 FQGNSA. Trimming stripped 2 bases from V and 0 bases from J, with 11 bases between.